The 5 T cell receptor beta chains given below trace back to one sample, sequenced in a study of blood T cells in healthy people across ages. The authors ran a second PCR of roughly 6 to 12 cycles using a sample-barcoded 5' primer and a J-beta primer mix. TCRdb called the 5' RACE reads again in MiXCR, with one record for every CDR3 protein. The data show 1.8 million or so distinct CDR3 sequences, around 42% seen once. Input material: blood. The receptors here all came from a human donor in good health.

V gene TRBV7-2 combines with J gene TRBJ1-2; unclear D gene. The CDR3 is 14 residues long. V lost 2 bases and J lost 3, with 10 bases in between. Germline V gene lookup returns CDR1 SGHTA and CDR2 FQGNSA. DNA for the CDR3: TGTGCCAGCAGCTTATTCGACAAATACTATGGCTACACCTTC. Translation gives CASSLFDKYYGYTF.

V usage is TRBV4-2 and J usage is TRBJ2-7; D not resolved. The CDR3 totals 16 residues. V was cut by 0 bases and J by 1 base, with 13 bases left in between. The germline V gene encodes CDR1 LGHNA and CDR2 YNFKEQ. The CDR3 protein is CASSQDWTAKSYEQYF. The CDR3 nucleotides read TGTGCCAGCAGCCAAGACTGGACCGCCAAATCCTACGAGCAGTACTTC.

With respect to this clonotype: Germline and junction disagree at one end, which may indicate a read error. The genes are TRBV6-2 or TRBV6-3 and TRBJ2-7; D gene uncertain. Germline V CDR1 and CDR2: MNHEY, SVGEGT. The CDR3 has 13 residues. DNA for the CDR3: TGTGCTAGCAGATCAATAAGCACCTACGAGCAGTACTTC. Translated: CASRSISTYEQYF.

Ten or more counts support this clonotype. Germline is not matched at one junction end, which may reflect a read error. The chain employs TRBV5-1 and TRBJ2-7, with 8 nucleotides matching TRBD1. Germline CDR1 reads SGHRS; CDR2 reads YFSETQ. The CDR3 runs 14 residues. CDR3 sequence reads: CASSSTGGSYEQYF. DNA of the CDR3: TGTGCCAGCAGTTCTACAGGGGGCTCCTACGAGCAGTACTTC.

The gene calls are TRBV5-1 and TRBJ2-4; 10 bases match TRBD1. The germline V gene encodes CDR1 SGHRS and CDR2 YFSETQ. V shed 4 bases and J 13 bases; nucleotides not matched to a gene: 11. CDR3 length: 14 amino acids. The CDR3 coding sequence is TGCGCCAGCAGCCGAAGACAGGGGGCTCGGGAGCAGTACTTC. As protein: CASSRRQGAREQYF.